The 27 T cell receptor beta chains below all came from one sample that was sequenced in a study of T cell responses to AZD1222 COVID-19 vaccine (dated by TCRdb to the early 2020s). Library construction relied on the immunoSEQ multiplex PCR assay. Not all clones reach the TCRdb copy of this immuneACCESS table, which keeps in-frame sequences only. Checked studies attribute under half of the gap to unresolved V genes and leave the rest unexplained. The sample table holds around 180,000 clones, of which more than 75% were seen once. The top ten hold 25% to 30% of the sample. In light of the paper, this sample's time point label describes: about 28 days (+/-7) after the second vaccine dose. Source: peripheral blood, taken 28 days after the second AZD1222 dose. Receptors originate from an adult who received the AZD1222 COVID-19 vaccine.

On this clone: Other DNA sequences in this specimen translate into the identical CDR3. The chain carries TRBV27 and TRBJ2-4; either TRBD1 or TRBD2 may fit D (5 bases each). The germline gives CDR1 MNHEY, CDR2 SMNVEV (reference sequence). V lost 4 bases to trimming and J lost 2 bases, with 6 bases between them. The CDR3 is made up of 13 amino acids. The CDR3 DNA follows: TGTGCCAGCAGTTGGGGGACCAAAAACATTCAGTACTTC. It is translated as CASSWGTKNIQYF.

The chain combines TRBV10-3 with TRBJ2-7; weak D call: TRBD2 (6 bases). Germline lookup yields CDR1 ENHRY and CDR2 SYGVKD. The V gene lost 2 bases and the J gene lost 2 bases, with 28 bases spanning the gap. The CDR3 is 20 amino acids. Written as DNA, the CDR3 is TGTGCCATCAGTGAGACCTCCAATCCTCGGCGCCGGACTATAACCTACGAGCAGTACTTC. Amino acids: CAISETSNPRRRTITYEQYF.

The chain is built from TRBV5-5 and TRBJ2-5; no firm D call. This CDR3 contains 14 residues. The germline V gene has CDR1 SGHKS and CDR2 YYEKEE (reference sequence). With 5 bases removed from V and 5 bases from J, the gap between germline ends came to 16 bases. This CDR3 reads CASRPLQIEETQYF. The DNA of the CDR3 is TGTGCCAGCAGGCCTCTGCAGATTGAGGAGACCCAGTACTTC.

This sequence joins TRBV10-1 and TRBJ2-7, with TRBD1 as a possible D gene (6 bases). Germline lookup yields CDR1 WNHNN and CDR2 SYGVQD (reference sequence). CDR3 length equals 14 residues. V lost 4 bases, J lost 6 bases, and 16 bases lay in between. This CDR3 is CASSGKQGDAEQYF. The CDR3 nucleotides read TGCGCCAGCAGTGGAAAACAGGGAGATGCCGAGCAGTACTTC.

This clone was found a few times. The chain employs TRBV21-1 and TRBJ2-3; whether TRBD2, the table's D call, matches the DNA was not checked. TRBV21-1 is marked as a pseudogene. This CDR3 is built from 16 residues. As DNA, the CDR3 is TGTGCCAGCAGGTGGAGCGGGAGGGCCGAGGAAGATACGCAGTATTTT. Residues: CASRWSGRAEEDTQYF.

The chain links TRBV9 to TRBJ2-7, with D possibly matching TRBD2 (6 bases). Between the trimmed V and J ends, which lost 0 bases and 4 bases, there was a span of 14 bases. The CDR3 spans 15 residues. Germline V gives CDR1 SGDLS, CDR2 YYNGEE. CDR3 residues: CASSVASGVTYEQYF. The DNA of the CDR3 is TGTGCCAGCAGCGTAGCTTCGGGAGTGACGTACGAGCAGTACTTC. Full variable domain (outside the CDR3, taken from reference TRBV9 and TRBJ2-7): DSGVTQTPKHLITATGQRVTLRCSPRSGDLSVYWYQQSLDQGLQFLIQYYNGEERAKGNILERFSAQQFPDLHSELNLSSLELGDSALYFCASSVASGVTYEQYFGPGTRLTVT.

The chain uses TRBV15 and TRBJ1-2; TRBD1 is a possible D gene (6 bases). Looked up from germline, CDR1 is LNHNV and CDR2 is YYDKDF (reference sequence). The V end lost 5 bases, the J end lost 8 bases, and 15 bases lay between the germline ends. The CDR3 runs to 13 residues. For the CDR3, the DNA is TGTGCCACCAGCGGGTTAGGGGGTCGAGGCTACACCTTC. Its protein product is CATSGLGGRGYTF.

This clone was found once. CDR3 DNA sequence: TGTGCCAGCAGTTTAACCGACAGAGAGAACACTGAAGCTTTCTTT. Translated, it gives CASSLTDRENTEAFF. The rearrangement uses TRBV28 and TRBJ1-1, with D maybe TRBD1 (5 bases). Germline V CDR1 and CDR2: MDHEN, SYDVKM. The CDR3 has 15 residues. The V end was cut by 2 bases, the J end by 1 base, with 11 bases between.

The chain links TRBV24-1 to TRBJ2-2; D not resolved. V lost 0 bases and J 5 bases, leaving 12 bases between the germline ends. The CDR3 is made up of 16 amino acids. The germline gives CDR1 KGHDR, CDR2 SFDVKD. CDR3 coding DNA: TGTGCCACCAGTGATTTGACTCCCCTGGGGACCGGGGAGCTGTTTTTT. Encoded protein: CATSDLTPLGTGELFF.

The chain couples TRBV6-2 or TRBV6-3 to TRBJ2-7, with 14 nucleotides matching TRBD2. This CDR3 comprises 16 residues. J was trimmed by 1 base and V by 5 bases; bases with no gene match: 4. Germline CDR1 and CDR2: MNHEY and SVGEGT. The CDR3 sequence: CASSAWTSGRSYEQYF. For the CDR3, the DNA is TGTGCCAGCAGTGCCTGGACTAGCGGGAGGTCCTACGAGCAGTACTTC.

V is TRBV4-2 and J is TRBJ1-1; D is ambiguous. Germline V gene lookup returns CDR1 LGHNA and CDR2 YNFKEQ. V shed 0 bases and J shed 1 base, with 12 bases lying between them. CDR3 length equals 16 residues. CDR3 coding DNA: TGTGCCAGCAGCCAAGATAATAGGGCTTCGAACACTGAAGCTTTCTTT. Residues: CASSQDNRASNTEAFF.

This chain links TRBV7-2 with TRBJ1-2, with 7 nucleotides matching TRBD1. The germline V gene has CDR1 SGHTA and CDR2 FQGNSA. The V segment lost 5 bases and the J segment 3 bases; nucleotides outside the gene matches: 12. CDR3 length: 16 residues. The CDR3 here is CASSPGQAGNHYGYTF. The DNA for the CDR3 is TGTGCCAGCAGCCCAGGACAGGCAGGGAATCACTATGGCTACACCTTC.

This clone was seen only once. The V and J genes are TRBV19 and TRBJ2-5; D remains unclear. The CDR3 has 13 residues. The V end was cut by 4 bases, the J end by 5 bases, with 11 bases between. Germline V gives CDR1 LNHDA, CDR2 SQIVND (reference sequence). CDR3 protein: CASSSAAMETQYF. The CDR3 region has the DNA TGTGCCAGTAGTAGCGCAGCAATGGAGACCCAGTACTTC. Full variable domain (remainder filled in from reference TRBV19 and TRBJ2-5): DGGITQSPKYLFRKEGQNVTLSCEQNLNHDAMYWYRQDPGQGLRLIYYSQIVNDFQKGDIAEGYSVSREKKESFPLTVTSAQKNPTAFYLCASSSAAMETQYFGPGTRLLVL.

This clone showed up just once. V and J are TRBV18 and TRBJ2-1; 8 bases are a match to TRBD2. This CDR3 has 15 residues. CDR1 and CDR2 from the germline V gene are KGHSH and LQKENI. V trimming: 0 bases; J trimming: 8 bases; junction bases outside the gene matches: 6. CDR3: CASSPPSKREYEQFF. The CDR3 DNA sequence: TGTGCCAGCTCACCACCGTCGAAGCGGGAGTATGAGCAGTTCTTC.

The chain uses TRBV28 and TRBJ1-1; no firm D call. The CDR3 sequence is 11 residues long. Per germline, CDR1 MDHEN and CDR2 SYDVKM. Trimming left V 8 bases short and J 1 base short, with 5 bases between. The CDR3 is CASRWNTEAFF. Here the CDR3 DNA reads TGTGCCAGCCGGTGGAACACTGAAGCTTTCTTT.

The chain has TRBV7-2 and TRBJ2-5; no definite D call. Germline CDR1 reads SGHTA; CDR2 reads FQGNSA. This CDR3 spans 14 amino acids. Trimming removed 3 bases at V and 2 bases at J, with 10 bases between. CDR3 nucleotides: TGTGCCAGCAGCTTGCAACTGCTACAAGAGACCCAGTACTTC. Amino acid sequence: CASSLQLLQETQYF.

The gene calls are TRBV28 and TRBJ2-5; D possibly matches TRBD1 or TRBD2 (6 bases each). With 6 bases removed from V and 5 bases from J, the gap between germline ends came to 13 bases. The germline CDR1 and CDR2 sequences are MDHEN and SYDVKM. The CDR3 consists of 13 residues. DNA of the CDR3: TGTGCCAGCAGCCCCGTAGGGGGGGAGACCCAGTACTTC. Protein: CASSPVGGETQYF. Full variable domain (outside the CDR3, taken from reference TRBV28 and TRBJ2-5): DVKVTQSSRYLVKRTGEKVFLECVQDMDHENMFWYRQDPGLGLRLIYFSYDVKMKEKGDIPEGYSVSREKKERFSLILESASTNQTSMYLCASSPVGGETQYFGPGTRLLVL.

This chain connects TRBV5-5 to TRBJ2-7, with TRBD2 identical over 7 bases. The CDR3 spans 14 residues. Germline values: CDR1 SGHKS, CDR2 YYEKEE (reference sequence). V shed 2 bases, J shed 3 bases, and the junction held 5 bases outside the gene matches. The CDR3: CASSFRSSGYEQYF. For the CDR3, the DNA is TGTGCCAGCAGCTTTCGTTCTAGCGGCTACGAGCAGTACTTC. Drawing the rest from reference TRBV5-5 and TRBJ2-7, the complete variable domain is DAGVTQSPTHLIKTRGQQVTLRCSPISGHKSVSWYQQVLGQGPQFIFQYYEKEERGRGNFPDRFSARQFPNYSSELNVNALLLGDSALYLCASSFRSSGYEQYFGPGTRLTVT.

The rearrangement uses TRBV6-4 and TRBJ2-1; 8 bases map to TRBD2. The V segment lost 5 bases and the J segment 2 bases; nucleotides outside the gene matches: 2. The germline V gene encodes CDR1 MRHNA and CDR2 SNTAGT. CDR3 length: 14 residues. The CDR3 loop reads CASSPGLAYNEQFF. DNA of the CDR3: TGTGCCAGCAGTCCGGGACTAGCCTACAATGAGCAGTTCTTC.

The rearrangement uses TRBV7-2 and TRBJ1-1, with D unresolved. Germline-derived CDR1 and CDR2 are SGHTA and FQGNSA. V was cut by 1 base and J by 3 bases, with 6 bases left in between. The CDR3 consists of 13 residues. CDR3 coding DNA: TGTGCCAGCAGCTTAGGGGGTCACACTGAAGCTTTCTTT. The encoded protein is CASSLGGHTEAFF.

The chain carries TRBV6-2 or TRBV6-3 and TRBJ2-2; D unresolved. The CDR3 spans 12 residues. V was shortened by 6 bases and J by 6 bases, with 8 bases between the two germline ends. The V gene's germline CDR1 is MNHEY and CDR2 SVGEGT. The CDR3 spells CASSLLPGELFF. CDR3 bases: TGTGCCAGCAGCCTCCTCCCCGGGGAGCTGTTTTTT.

This clone was observed once. The chain carries TRBV28 and TRBJ1-1; TRBD1 matches 8 bases. This CDR3 has 15 amino acids. V was clipped by 5 bases and J by 11 bases; unmatched bases: 16. Germline CDR1 reads MDHEN; CDR2 reads SYDVKM. CDR3 in DNA: TGTGCCAGCAGTCCACGGGGGGGACAGGAGAGAAAGGCTTTCTTT. Its protein is CASSPRGGQERKAFF.

The rearrangement uses TRBV28 and TRBJ2-7; 8 positions match TRBD1. The CDR3 length is 15 residues. V lost 3 bases and J lost 1; bases outside the gene matches: 5. Germline V lookup: CDR1 MDHEN, CDR2 SYDVKM. The CDR3 DNA is TGTGCCAGCAGTTTGACGGGACAGGTGTCCTACGAGCAGTACTTC. Translation gives CASSLTGQVSYEQYF.

This clone was found once. J is TRBJ2-3 and V is TRBV7-2; 8 bases map to TRBD2. This CDR3 comprises 13 residues. After removal of 6 bases from V and 14 bases from J, the junction contained 13 bases not matched to a gene. Germline-derived CDR1 and CDR2 are SGHTA and FQGNSA. CDR3 protein: CASRTTSARWVYF. DNA of the CDR3: TGTGCCAGCAGAACGACTAGCGCCCGATGGGTGTATTTT.

V usage is TRBV15 and J usage is TRBJ2-7; D possibly matches TRBD1 or TRBD2 (5 bases each). Per the germline V gene, CDR1 is LNHNV and CDR2 is YYDKDF (reference sequence). This CDR3 contains 13 residues. V was cut by 3 bases and J by 5 bases, with 11 bases left in between. CDR3 region: CATSSPRGDEQYF. The CDR3, as DNA: TGTGCCACCAGCAGCCCCCGAGGGGACGAGCAGTACTTC.

The gene calls are TRBV6-1 and TRBJ2-7; a weak D match, TRBD1 (6 bases). Trimming removed 1 base at V and 4 bases at J, with 14 bases between. CDR1 MNHNS and CDR2 SASEGT come from the germline V gene. CDR3 length: 15 residues. The chain's CDR3 is CASSEVRGSGYEQYF. The CDR3 bases are TGTGCCAGCAGTGAAGTCAGGGGAAGCGGTTACGAGCAGTACTTC.

This rearrangement joins TRBV12-3 or TRBV12-4 to TRBJ2-7; TRBD2 matches at 7 bases. J gave up 4 bases and V 5 bases, and 2 bases lay outside the gene matches. The CDR3 is made up of 12 amino acids. The CDR3 loop is CASSAGGYEQYF. The CDR3 nucleotides are TGTGCCAGCAGTGCCGGGGGGTACGAGCAGTACTTC.